This T cell receptor beta chain was captured in a study of OX40 agonist ivuxolimab in advanced cancers. Background on the study: Intravenous ivuxolimab was administered to patients every 2 weeks at 0.01 to 10 mg/kg. A history of anti-PD-1, anti-PD-L1 or anti-CTLA-4 therapy was acceptable, and roughly 40% had some. Points from the study as a whole: Compared with others, partial responders at 0.1-3.0 mg/kg displayed clonal expansion among the lowest.

Clones were read by immunoSEQ multiplex PCR, and TCRdb kept only the in-frame ones, dropping some. Of more than 50,000 clones in the sample, approximately 85% were seen once. To note about this clone: Its cognate antigen is unknown.

Blood specimens came from baseline, cycle 4 day 1, and cycle 7 day 1. The germline V gene has CDR1 SGHTA and CDR2 FQGNSA. The V gene lost 5 bases and the J gene lost 4 bases, with 17 bases spanning the gap. The CDR3 consists of 15 residues. This chain joins TRBV7-2 and TRBJ2-5; possibly TRBD2 for D (5 bases). The clonotype was recovered from an adult with an advanced solid tumor such as melanoma, head and neck, liver or kidney cancer. Sequenced material: CD4+ or CD8+ T cells sorted from blood, taken in a trial of the OX40 agonist ivuxolimab. The DNA of the CDR3 is TGTGCCAGCAGCCGGAGTCGGGGTGGAGGAGAGACCCAGTACTTC. Translated, it gives CASSRSRGGGETQYF.